The present TCR beta chain was sequenced within a study of cytomegalovirus exposure and HLA in healthy donors. Findings and limits, study-wide: A few chains tied to CMV proved CMV antigen-specific in vitro.

Germline CDR1 MRHNA, CDR2 SNTAGT. This CDR3 has 16 amino acids. Trimming at V came to 6 bases and at J to 7 bases, leaving 13 bases not matched to a gene. The assay was immunoSEQ multiplex PCR, and TCRdb's table has in-frame clones only and misses some. The profile shows 200,000 to 250,000 clones, 75% to 90% of them singletons. A note on this clone: Antigen unknown.

The chain links TRBV6-4 to TRBJ2-1; 9 bases match TRBD1. Material: PBMCs. The sequence was obtained from a woman aged 30 to 39 in good health and CMV-seropositive. Here the CDR3 DNA reads TGTGCCAGCAGCCAAGAAGAAGGACAGGGGAATAATGAGCAGTTCTTC. Its protein product is CASSQEEGQGNNEQFF.